The sequence of this T cell receptor beta chain was determined in a study of OX40 agonist ivuxolimab in advanced cancers. Regarding the study in general: Ivuxolimab was an agonistic, fully human IgG2 monoclonal antibody directed against OX40 (CD134), a costimulatory receptor. Intravenous ivuxolimab was administered to patients every 2 weeks at six dose levels: 0.01, 0.1, 0.3, 1.5, 3 and 10 mg/kg. Of the approximately 54 dose-escalation patients, hepatocellular carcinoma was present in 19, melanoma in approximately 15, renal cell carcinoma in 9 and head and neck cancer in 9. The dose-escalation cohort was 80% to 90% male with a mean age of about 65 years, ranging from roughly 20 to 80. Patients were allowed to have had prior anti-PD-1, anti-PD-L1 or anti-CTLA-4 therapy, and more than 35% of the dose-escalation patients had been treated with checkpoint inhibitors. Partial responses occurred in three dose-escalation patients: two with cutaneous melanoma and one with hepatocellular carcinoma. Peripheral TCRbeta sequencing aimed to test whether ivuxolimab altered TCR sequence diversity and caused clonal T-cell expansion. The paper describes the monotherapy dose-escalation part (N of about 47 patients) of the phase I trial of ivuxolimab.

The trial excluded patients who had a history of autoimmune disease or were on systemic immunosuppression. Peripheral blood for TCR sequencing was collected from all dose cohorts at baseline, on cycle 4 day 1, and on cycle 7 day 1. Samples were obtained from an open-label, multicenter, first-in-human phase I dose-escalation trial of ivuxolimab. Adults with locally advanced or metastatic melanoma, renal cell, hepatocellular, or head and neck squamous cell carcinoma were enrolled in the trial. Before TCR sequencing, CD4+ T cells and CD8+ T cells were sorted from peripheral blood as separate populations. General conclusions and limits of the study: At doses of 0.1 to 3.0 mg/kg, clonal expansion of both CD4+ and CD8+ blood T cells was observed from baseline to week 6. Partial responders in the 0.1-3.0 mg/kg groups had among the lowest normalized peripheral clonal expansion, especially among CD8+ T cells. After ivuxolimab, expanded clones were on average more numerous among CD8+ T cells than among CD4+ T cells. Low levels of normalized T-cell clonal expansion were also seen in some patients who did not respond. The antigen specificity of the clonally expanded peripheral T cells was not determined.

Details on this clone: The antigen this receptor binds is unknown. One base away there is no much larger clone; base qualities are not given.

V trim: 7 bases; J trim: 4 bases; unmatched bases: 5. The CDR3 runs 15 residues from the cysteine to the phenylalanine. The entry retains the CDR3 DNA only, 45 bases that are in frame from base 1. Via the germline V gene (reference sequence), CDR1 is LNHDA and CDR2 SQIVND. Genomic DNA was isolated from the sorted cells so that the TCRbeta CDR3 region could be sequenced. The immunoSEQ Assay was used to sequence the TCRbeta CDR3 regions. The immuneACCESS repertoire file appears here via TCRdb, limited to in-frame rearrangements. These files lack a portion of the clones; in checked studies, under half of the deficit traces to unresolved V genes, and the cause of the others is not known. The sample table holds tens of thousands of clones, of which over 80% were seen once. Together, the top ten hold approximately 9.9% of the sample.

Sequenced material: CD4+ or CD8+ T cells sorted from blood, taken in a trial of the OX40 agonist ivuxolimab. The chain is encoded by TRBV19 joined to TRBJ2-2; 11 nucleotides in the junction match TRBD2. This receptor was obtained from an adult with an advanced solid tumor such as melanoma, head and neck, liver or kidney cancer. The sequenced DNA: TGTGCCAGTACCGGGACTAGCGGTGGCACCGGGGAGCTGTTTTTT. This translates into CASTGTSGGTGELFF.